A selection of T cell receptor beta chains follows, all from one sample in a study of a mutant IDH1 vaccine in newly diagnosed glioma. For these receptors, no antigen is known. Produced via immunoSEQ multiplex PCR; TCRdb's table is partial and in-frame only. Of roughly 30,000 clones listed, around 85% were seen once; the top ten hold 24%. Material: PBMCs, obtained from a glioma patient whose treatment included an IDH1 peptide vaccine. These receptors were obtained from a man younger than 45 with glioma. Both conserved end residues are part of each CDR3. Fields, in order: J gene, D gene, V gene, clone size, CDR3 protein, CDR3 DNA. The D gene is left open where the match is weak. Clone size is stated in some rows and not others, as once, few, many or a class when expanded.

j_call: TRBJ1-4
d_call: TRBD1
v_call: TRBV30
clone_size: NA
cdr3_aa: CALGRDRGRKLFF
cdr3_nt: TGTGCCCTGGGCCGGGACAGGGGACGAAAACTGTTTTTT

j_call: TRBJ1-1
d_call: NA
v_call: TRBV6-6
clone_size: NA
cdr3_aa: CASSYGRAEGTEAFF
cdr3_nt: TGTGCCAGCAGTTACGGCAGGGCAGAGGGCACTGAAGCTTTCTTT

j_call: TRBJ2-5
d_call: NA
v_call: TRBV5-8
clone_size: NA
cdr3_aa: CASSLEEGGQKETQYF
cdr3_nt: TGTGCCAGCAGCTTGGAGGAGGGAGGCCAGAAAGAGACCCAGTACTTC

j_call: TRBJ2-1
d_call: NA
v_call: TRBV4-1
clone_size: NA
cdr3_aa: CASSRQGTGRGEQFF
cdr3_nt: TGCGCCAGCAGCCGACAAGGGACCGGCCGCGGGGAGCAGTTCTTC

j_call: TRBJ1-2
d_call: TRBD1
v_call: TRBV30
clone_size: once
cdr3_aa: CAWEGGGQVEGGYTF
cdr3_nt: TGTGCCTGGGAAGGAGGGGGACAGGTGGAAGGAGGCTACACCTTC

j_call: TRBJ2-3
d_call: TRBD2
v_call: TRBV29-1
clone_size: NA
cdr3_aa: CSARGLARADTQYF
cdr3_nt: TGCAGCGCCCGGGGACTAGCTAGGGCAGATACGCAGTATTTT

j_call: TRBJ1-3
d_call: TRBD1
v_call: TRBV9
clone_size: NA
cdr3_aa: CASSLGQVRGNTIYF
cdr3_nt: TGTGCCAGCAGCCTCGGACAGGTACGAGGAAACACCATATATTTT

j_call: TRBJ2-7
d_call: NA
v_call: TRBV6-5
clone_size: NA
cdr3_aa: CASSINQGLHYEQYF
cdr3_nt: TGTGCCAGCAGTATCAACCAGGGGCTCCACTACGAGCAGTACTTC

j_call: TRBJ2-1
d_call: TRBD2
v_call: TRBV19
clone_size: NA
cdr3_aa: CASSIKLADSSYNEQFF
cdr3_nt: TGTGCCAGTAGTATAAAGCTAGCGGATAGCTCCTACAATGAGCAGTTCTTC

j_call: TRBJ2-7
d_call: NA
v_call: TRBV27
clone_size: NA
cdr3_aa: CASSLYFSYEQYF
cdr3_nt: TGTGCCAGCAGTTTATACTTTTCCTACGAGCAGTACTTC

j_call: TRBJ2-1
d_call: NA
v_call: TRBV5-4
clone_size: NA
cdr3_aa: CASSHSMGNEQFF
cdr3_nt: TGTGCCAGCAGCCATTCGATGGGCAATGAGCAGTTCTTC

j_call: TRBJ2-5
d_call: TRBD1
v_call: TRBV30
clone_size: few
cdr3_aa: CAWKLGQGQETQYF
cdr3_nt: TGTGCCTGGAAATTGGGACAGGGTCAAGAGACCCAGTACTTC

j_call: TRBJ1-1
d_call: NA
v_call: TRBV4-1
clone_size: NA
cdr3_aa: CASSPPPLVTYNTEAFF
cdr3_nt: TGCGCCAGCAGCCCCCCCCCGCTAGTCACTTACAACACTGAAGCTTTCTTT

j_call: TRBJ1-1
d_call: NA
v_call: TRBV5-4
clone_size: NA
cdr3_aa: CASSPRETNTEAFF
cdr3_nt: TGTGCCAGCAGCCCCCGGGAGACTAACACTGAAGCTTTCTTT

j_call: TRBJ2-2
d_call: TRBD1
v_call: TRBV5-1
clone_size: NA
cdr3_aa: CASTPGTGYTGELFF
cdr3_nt: TGCGCCAGCACCCCAGGGACAGGCTACACCGGGGAGCTGTTTTTT

j_call: TRBJ2-7
d_call: NA
v_call: TRBV30
clone_size: NA
cdr3_aa: CAWAAIELYEQYF
cdr3_nt: TGTGCCTGGGCCGCAATAGAGCTATACGAGCAGTACTTC

j_call: TRBJ1-1
d_call: NA
v_call: TRBV6-6
clone_size: NA
cdr3_aa: CASSYVSGQTEAFF
cdr3_nt: TGTGCCAGCAGTTACGTATCAGGGCAGACTGAAGCTTTCTTT

j_call: TRBJ2-4
d_call: TRBD2
v_call: TRBV6-5
clone_size: NA
cdr3_aa: CASRSGGPGVNIQYF
cdr3_nt: TGTGCCAGCAGGTCGGGGGGGCCTGGAGTAAACATTCAGTACTTC

j_call: TRBJ1-1
d_call: NA
v_call: TRBV6-6
clone_size: NA
cdr3_aa: CASSYSPRDTEAFF
cdr3_nt: TGTGCCAGCAGTTACTCGCCCAGGGACACTGAAGCTTTCTTT

j_call: TRBJ2-7
d_call: TRBD2
v_call: TRBV18
clone_size: NA
cdr3_aa: CASSPPLASGRFYEQYF
cdr3_nt: TGTGCCAGCTCACCACCGTTAGCTAGCGGGAGGTTCTACGAGCAGTACTTC

j_call: TRBJ2-2
d_call: TRBD1
v_call: TRBV4-1
clone_size: NA
cdr3_aa: CASSQDRGLIANTGELFF
cdr3_nt: TGCGCCAGCAGCCAAGATAGGGGGCTTATCGCGAACACCGGGGAGCTGTTTTTT

j_call: TRBJ2-7
d_call: TRBD2
v_call: TRBV27
clone_size: NA
cdr3_aa: CASSPLAGAGEQYF
cdr3_nt: TGTGCCAGCAGCCCACTAGCGGGAGCAGGGGAGCAGTACTTC

j_call: TRBJ2-7
d_call: TRBD1
v_call: TRBV7-8
clone_size: NA
cdr3_aa: CASSLRTGGWGLEIYEQYF
cdr3_nt: TGTGCCAGCAGCTTACGGACAGGGGGCTGGGGACTAGAAATCTACGAGCAGTACTTC

j_call: TRBJ1-5
d_call: NA
v_call: TRBV5-8
clone_size: medium-sized
cdr3_aa: CASSLGTWVNQPQHF
cdr3_nt: TGTGCCAGCAGCCTGGGAACCTGGGTTAATCAGCCCCAGCATTTT

j_call: TRBJ2-7
d_call: NA
v_call: TRBV5-5
clone_size: NA
cdr3_aa: CASAWGVSSYEQYF
cdr3_nt: TGTGCCAGCGCCTGGGGGGTCAGCTCCTACGAGCAGTACTTC

j_call: TRBJ1-5
d_call: NA
v_call: TRBV30
clone_size: NA
cdr3_aa: CAWRRGTRGPQHF
cdr3_nt: TGTGCCTGGAGAAGAGGGACTAGGGGGCCCCAGCATTTT

j_call: TRBJ2-7
d_call: NA
v_call: TRBV4-1
clone_size: NA
cdr3_aa: CASSLTVVSTYEQYF
cdr3_nt: TGCGCCAGCAGCCTAACCGTCGTCTCAACCTACGAGCAGTACTTC

j_call: TRBJ2-5
d_call: NA
v_call: TRBV30
clone_size: few
cdr3_aa: CAWGNGGNQETQYF
cdr3_nt: TGTGCCTGGGGAAACGGGGGAAACCAAGAGACCCAGTACTTC

j_call: TRBJ2-5
d_call: TRBD1
v_call: TRBV6-1
clone_size: NA
cdr3_aa: CASRLTGGRETQYF
cdr3_nt: TGTGCCAGCAGGTTGACAGGGGGCAGGGAGACCCAGTACTTC

j_call: TRBJ2-7
d_call: TRBD1
v_call: TRBV9
clone_size: NA
cdr3_aa: CASSAGTAYEQYF
cdr3_nt: TGTGCCAGCAGCGCCGGGACAGCCTACGAGCAGTACTTC

j_call: TRBJ2-7
d_call: NA
v_call: TRBV9
clone_size: once
cdr3_aa: CASSLASSSNEQYF
cdr3_nt: TGTGCCAGCAGCCTCGCTAGCAGCTCTAACGAGCAGTACTTC

j_call: TRBJ1-1
d_call: NA
v_call: TRBV4-3
clone_size: NA
cdr3_aa: CASSQEGWGVAEAFF
cdr3_nt: TGCGCCAGCAGCCAAGAAGGTTGGGGGGTTGCTGAAGCTTTCTTT

j_call: TRBJ2-7
d_call: NA
v_call: TRBV28
clone_size: NA
cdr3_aa: CASSPRDYEQYF
cdr3_nt: TGTGCCAGCAGTCCAAGGGACTACGAGCAGTACTTC

j_call: TRBJ2-5
d_call: TRBD2
v_call: TRBV5-6
clone_size: NA
cdr3_aa: CASSLYLRGGTKETQYF
cdr3_nt: TGTGCCAGCAGCTTGTACTTGCGGGGGGGCACTAAAGAGACCCAGTACTTC

j_call: TRBJ1-4
d_call: NA
v_call: TRBV4-1
clone_size: NA
cdr3_aa: CASSQVGEKLFF
cdr3_nt: TGCGCCAGCAGCCAAGTGGGAGAAAAACTGTTTTTT

j_call: TRBJ2-7
d_call: NA
v_call: TRBV28
clone_size: few
cdr3_aa: CASKTSDSTYEQYF
cdr3_nt: TGTGCCAGCAAGACCTCTGACAGTACCTACGAGCAGTACTTC

j_call: TRBJ2-4
d_call: NA
v_call: TRBV27
clone_size: NA
cdr3_aa: CASSRIPELAKNIQYF
cdr3_nt: TGTGCCAGCAGCCGCATTCCGGAACTAGCCAAAAACATTCAGTACTTC

j_call: TRBJ1-5
d_call: NA
v_call: TRBV6-6
clone_size: few
cdr3_aa: CASSYITDSNQPQHF
cdr3_nt: TGTGCCAGCAGTTACATTACAGATAGCAATCAGCCCCAGCATTTT

j_call: TRBJ2-3
d_call: TRBD2
v_call: TRBV2
clone_size: NA
cdr3_aa: CASSWTSGSTDTQYF
cdr3_nt: TGTGCCAGCAGCTGGACTAGCGGGAGCACAGATACGCAGTATTTT

j_call: TRBJ2-3
d_call: TRBD2
v_call: TRBV30
clone_size: NA
cdr3_aa: CAWTSGGISTDTQYF
cdr3_nt: TGTGCCTGGACTAGCGGGGGGATTAGCACAGATACGCAGTATTTT

j_call: TRBJ2-7
d_call: NA
v_call: TRBV5-6
clone_size: NA
cdr3_aa: CASSPGWDYEQYF
cdr3_nt: TGTGCCAGCAGCCCGGGATGGGATTACGAGCAGTACTTC

j_call: TRBJ1-5
d_call: NA
v_call: TRBV27
clone_size: NA
cdr3_aa: CASSYRQSNQPQHF
cdr3_nt: TGTGCCAGCAGTTACCGACAAAGCAATCAGCCCCAGCATTTT

j_call: TRBJ1-2
d_call: NA
v_call: TRBV7-8
clone_size: NA
cdr3_aa: CASSFDKANYGYTF
cdr3_nt: TGTGCCAGCAGCTTTGACAAGGCTAACTATGGCTACACCTTC

j_call: TRBJ1-5
d_call: TRBD1
v_call: TRBV19
clone_size: NA
cdr3_aa: CASSRQGKNSNQPQHF
cdr3_nt: TGTGCCAGTAGTCGACAGGGGAAGAATAGCAATCAGCCCCAGCATTTT

j_call: TRBJ2-3
d_call: TRBD2
v_call: TRBV5-4
clone_size: NA
cdr3_aa: CASSAETSPIDTQYF
cdr3_nt: TGTGCCAGCAGCGCCGAGACTAGCCCCATAGATACGCAGTATTTT

j_call: TRBJ2-3
d_call: NA
v_call: TRBV9
clone_size: few
cdr3_aa: CASSVYGTSTDTQYF
cdr3_nt: TGTGCCAGCAGCGTCTACGGGACTAGCACAGATACGCAGTATTTT

j_call: TRBJ2-5
d_call: TRBD2
v_call: TRBV5-4
clone_size: NA
cdr3_aa: CASSSTGTRGETQYF
cdr3_nt: TGTGCCAGCAGCTCCACGGGGACTAGGGGGGAGACCCAGTACTTC

j_call: TRBJ2-7
d_call: TRBD1
v_call: TRBV4-1
clone_size: once
cdr3_aa: CASSQDRDSEQYF
cdr3_nt: TGCGCCAGCAGCCAAGATCGGGACAGTGAGCAGTACTTC

j_call: TRBJ2-3
d_call: NA
v_call: TRBV11-3
clone_size: NA
cdr3_aa: CASSPAGGSRGQYF
cdr3_nt: TGTGCCAGCAGCCCCGCGGGCGGTTCAAGGGGGCAGTATTTT

j_call: TRBJ2-2
d_call: TRBD2
v_call: TRBV9
clone_size: once
cdr3_aa: CASSPRGGLNTGELFF
cdr3_nt: TGTGCCAGCAGCCCTCGGGGGGGGCTCAACACCGGGGAGCTGTTTTTT

j_call: TRBJ1-1
d_call: TRBD1
v_call: TRBV18
clone_size: NA
cdr3_aa: CASSPQGGKDTEAFF
cdr3_nt: TGTGCCAGCTCACCCCAGGGGGGAAAGGACACTGAAGCTTTCTTT

j_call: TRBJ1-1
d_call: NA
v_call: TRBV7-2
clone_size: NA
cdr3_aa: CASSLGYLEAFF
cdr3_nt: TGTGCCAGCAGCTTAGGCTACCTTGAAGCTTTCTTT

j_call: TRBJ2-5
d_call: TRBD2
v_call: TRBV4-1
clone_size: once
cdr3_aa: CASSQVSPSGGVETQYF
cdr3_nt: TGCGCCAGCAGCCAAGTTTCCCCTAGCGGGGGGGTGGAGACCCAGTACTTC